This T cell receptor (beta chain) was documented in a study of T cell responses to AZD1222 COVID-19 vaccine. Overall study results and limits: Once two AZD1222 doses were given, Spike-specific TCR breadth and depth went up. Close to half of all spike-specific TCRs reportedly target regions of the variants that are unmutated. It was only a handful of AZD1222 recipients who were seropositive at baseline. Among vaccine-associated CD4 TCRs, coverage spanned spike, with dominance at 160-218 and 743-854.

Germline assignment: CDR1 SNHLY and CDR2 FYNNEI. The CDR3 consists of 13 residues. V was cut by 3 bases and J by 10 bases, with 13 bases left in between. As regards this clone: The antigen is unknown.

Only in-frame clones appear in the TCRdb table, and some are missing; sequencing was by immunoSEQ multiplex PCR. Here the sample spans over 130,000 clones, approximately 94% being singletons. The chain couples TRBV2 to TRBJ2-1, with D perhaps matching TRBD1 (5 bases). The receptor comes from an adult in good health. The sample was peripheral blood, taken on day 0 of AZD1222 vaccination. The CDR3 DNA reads TGTGCCAGCAGTGAGGCCCGAGCAGGGGAGCAGTTCTTC. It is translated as CASSEARAGEQFF.